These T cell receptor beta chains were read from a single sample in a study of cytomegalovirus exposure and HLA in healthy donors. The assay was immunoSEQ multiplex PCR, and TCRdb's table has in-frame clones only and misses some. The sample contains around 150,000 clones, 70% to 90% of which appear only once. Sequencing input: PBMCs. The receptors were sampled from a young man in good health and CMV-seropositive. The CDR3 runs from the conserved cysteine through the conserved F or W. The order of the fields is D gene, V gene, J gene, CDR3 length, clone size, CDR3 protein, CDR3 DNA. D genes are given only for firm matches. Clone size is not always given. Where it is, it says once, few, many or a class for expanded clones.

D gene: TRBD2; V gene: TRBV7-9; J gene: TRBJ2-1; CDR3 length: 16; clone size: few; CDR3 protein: CASSLGLAGGQNEQFF; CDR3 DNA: TGTGCCAGCAGCTTGGGACTAGCGGGGGGCCAGAATGAGCAGTTCTTC
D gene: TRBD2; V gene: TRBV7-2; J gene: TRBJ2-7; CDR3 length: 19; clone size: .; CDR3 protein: CASSLVREASERGAGEQYF; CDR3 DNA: TGTGCCAGCAGCTTAGTAAGGGAGGCATCTGAGCGGGGAGCCGGGGAGCAGTACTTC
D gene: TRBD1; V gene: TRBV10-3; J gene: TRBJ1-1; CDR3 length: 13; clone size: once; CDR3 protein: CAISEGAGGEAFF; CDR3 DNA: TGTGCCATCAGTGAGGGGGCAGGGGGTGAAGCTTTCTTT
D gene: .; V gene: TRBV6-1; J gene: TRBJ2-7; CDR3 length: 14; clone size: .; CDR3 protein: CASSERTHLDEQYF; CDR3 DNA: TGTGCCAGCAGTGAACGGACACACCTAGACGAGCAGTACTTC
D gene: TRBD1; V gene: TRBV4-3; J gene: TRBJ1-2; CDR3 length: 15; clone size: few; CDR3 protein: CASSPQTGENYGYTF; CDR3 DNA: TGCGCCAGCAGCCCTCAGACAGGGGAAAACTATGGCTACACCTTC
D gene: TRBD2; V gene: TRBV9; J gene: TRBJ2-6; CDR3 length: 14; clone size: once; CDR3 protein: CASSRGAGANVLTF; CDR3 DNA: TGTGCCAGCAGTCGGGGGGCTGGGGCCAACGTCCTGACTTTC
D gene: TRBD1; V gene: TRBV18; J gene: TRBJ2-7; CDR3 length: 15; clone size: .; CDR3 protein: CASSRPDRLTYEQYF; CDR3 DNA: TGTGCCAGCTCACGCCCGGACAGGCTAACCTACGAGCAGTACTTC
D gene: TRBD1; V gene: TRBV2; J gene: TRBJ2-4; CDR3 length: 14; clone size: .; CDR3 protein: CASSEGQGASIQYF; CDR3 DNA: TGTGCCAGCAGTGAGGGACAGGGGGCTAGCATTCAGTACTTC
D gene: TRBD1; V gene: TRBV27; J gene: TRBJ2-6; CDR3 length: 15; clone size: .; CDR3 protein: CASIAQGAGANGLTF; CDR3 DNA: TGTGCCAGCATCGCCCAGGGGGCTGGGGCCAACGGCCTGACTTTC
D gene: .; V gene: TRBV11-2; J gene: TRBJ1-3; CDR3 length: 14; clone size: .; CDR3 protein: CASSLDWGPDTIYF; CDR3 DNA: TGTGCCAGCAGCTTAGATTGGGGGCCAGACACCATATATTTT
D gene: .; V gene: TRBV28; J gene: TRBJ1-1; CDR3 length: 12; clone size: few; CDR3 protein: CASSPQGRIAFF; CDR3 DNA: TGTGCCAGCAGTCCCCAGGGGCGAATAGCTTTCTTT
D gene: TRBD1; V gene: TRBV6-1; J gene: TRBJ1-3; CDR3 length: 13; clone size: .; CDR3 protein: CASGQGFGNTIYF; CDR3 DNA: TGTGCCAGCGGACAGGGCTTTGGAAACACCATATATTTT
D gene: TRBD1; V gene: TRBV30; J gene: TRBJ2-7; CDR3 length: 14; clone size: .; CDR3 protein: CAWRLVTGLNEQYF; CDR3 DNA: TGTGCCTGGAGGTTGGTGACAGGGCTCAACGAGCAGTACTTC
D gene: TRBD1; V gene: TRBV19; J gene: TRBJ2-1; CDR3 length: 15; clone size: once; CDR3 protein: CASSSTGQGLNEQFF; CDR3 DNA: TGTGCCAGTAGTTCTACGGGACAGGGCCTCAATGAGCAGTTCTTC
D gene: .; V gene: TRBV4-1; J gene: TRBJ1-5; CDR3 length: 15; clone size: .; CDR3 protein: CASSQVDRRDQPQHF; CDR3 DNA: TGCGCCAGCAGCCAAGTCGACAGGCGAGATCAGCCCCAGCATTTT
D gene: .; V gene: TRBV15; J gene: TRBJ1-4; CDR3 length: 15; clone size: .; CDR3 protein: CATSRDRAGNEKLFF; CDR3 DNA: TGTGCCACCAGCAGAGATAGGGCAGGGAATGAAAAACTGTTTTTT
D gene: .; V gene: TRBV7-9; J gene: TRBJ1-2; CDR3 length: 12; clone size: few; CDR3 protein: CASRTRDYGYTF; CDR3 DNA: TGTGCCAGCAGGACAAGAGATTATGGCTACACCTTC
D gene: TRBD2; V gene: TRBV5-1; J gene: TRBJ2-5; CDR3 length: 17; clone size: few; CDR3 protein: CASSLALAGATQETQYF; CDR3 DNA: TGCGCCAGCAGCTTGGCACTAGCGGGGGCTACCCAAGAGACCCAGTACTTC
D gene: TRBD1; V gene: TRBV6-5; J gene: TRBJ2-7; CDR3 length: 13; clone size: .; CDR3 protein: CASSSDRGYEQYF; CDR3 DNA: TGTGCCAGCAGTTCGGACAGGGGCTACGAGCAGTACTTC
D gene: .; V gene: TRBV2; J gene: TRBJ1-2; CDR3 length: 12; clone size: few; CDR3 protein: CAGTEEGYGYTF; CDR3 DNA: TGTGCCGGGACGGAGGAGGGTTATGGCTACACCTTC
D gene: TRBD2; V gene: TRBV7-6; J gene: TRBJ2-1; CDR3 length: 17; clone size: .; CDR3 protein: CASSLAPFSGGDNEQFF; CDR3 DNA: TGTGCCAGCAGCTTAGCCCCTTTTAGCGGGGGCGACAATGAGCAGTTCTTC
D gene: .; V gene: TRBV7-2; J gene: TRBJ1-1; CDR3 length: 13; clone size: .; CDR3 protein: CASSLESSTEAFF; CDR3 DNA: TGTGCCAGCAGCTTAGAGTCTAGCACTGAAGCTTTCTTT
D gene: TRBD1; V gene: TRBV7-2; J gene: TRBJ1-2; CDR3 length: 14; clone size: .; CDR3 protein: CASSLGLQGNGYTF; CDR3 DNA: TGTGCCAGCAGCTTAGGTTTACAGGGGAATGGCTACACCTTC
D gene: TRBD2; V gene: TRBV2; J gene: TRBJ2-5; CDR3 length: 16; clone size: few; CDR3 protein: CASRPSGGGPWETQYF; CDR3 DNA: TGTGCCAGCAGGCCAAGTGGCGGGGGGCCCTGGGAGACCCAGTACTTC
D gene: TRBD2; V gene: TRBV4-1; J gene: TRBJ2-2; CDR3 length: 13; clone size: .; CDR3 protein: CASSRGGTGELFF; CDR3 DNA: TGCGCCAGCAGCCGGGGGGGGACCGGGGAGCTGTTTTTT
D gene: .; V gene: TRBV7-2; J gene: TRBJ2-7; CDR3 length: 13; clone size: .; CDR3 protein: CASSLAPAYEQYF; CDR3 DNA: TGTGCCAGCAGCTTAGCCCCGGCCTACGAGCAGTACTTC
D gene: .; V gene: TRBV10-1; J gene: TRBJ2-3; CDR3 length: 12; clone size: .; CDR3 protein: CASSEGGDTQYF; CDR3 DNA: TGCGCCAGCAGTGAGGGGGGGGATACGCAGTATTTT
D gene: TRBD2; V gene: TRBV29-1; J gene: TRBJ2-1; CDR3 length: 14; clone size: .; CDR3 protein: CSVDGGGLYNEQFF; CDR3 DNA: TGCAGCGTTGACGGCGGGGGTCTCTACAATGAGCAGTTCTTC
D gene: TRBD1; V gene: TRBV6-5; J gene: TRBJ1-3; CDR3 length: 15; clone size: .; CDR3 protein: CASSSYRGPGDTIYF; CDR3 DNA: TGTGCCAGCAGTTCTTACAGGGGGCCAGGAGACACCATATATTTT
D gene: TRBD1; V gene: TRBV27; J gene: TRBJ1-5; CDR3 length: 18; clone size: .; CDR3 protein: CASSRGQQGAGGNQPQHF; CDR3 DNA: TGTGCCAGCAGCCGCGGACAGCAGGGGGCTGGTGGCAATCAGCCCCAGCATTTT
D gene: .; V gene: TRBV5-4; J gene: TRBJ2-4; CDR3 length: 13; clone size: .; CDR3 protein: CASSLTGFNSQYF; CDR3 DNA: TGTGCCAGCAGCTTGACAGGTTTCAACAGTCAGTACTTC
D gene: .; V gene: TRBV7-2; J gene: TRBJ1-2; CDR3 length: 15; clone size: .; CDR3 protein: CASSLLGAGNYGYTF; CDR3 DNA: TGTGCCAGCAGCTTGTTGGGGGCGGGTAACTATGGCTACACCTTC
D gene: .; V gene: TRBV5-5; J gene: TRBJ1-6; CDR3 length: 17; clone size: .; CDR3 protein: CASSDAGVGSYNSPLHF; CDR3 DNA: TGTGCCAGCAGCGACGCAGGGGTCGGCTCCTATAATTCACCCCTCCACTTT
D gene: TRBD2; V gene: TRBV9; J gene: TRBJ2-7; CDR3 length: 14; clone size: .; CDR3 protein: CASSVASGVYEQYF; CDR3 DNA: TGTGCCAGCAGCGTAGCTAGCGGGGTCTACGAGCAGTACTTC
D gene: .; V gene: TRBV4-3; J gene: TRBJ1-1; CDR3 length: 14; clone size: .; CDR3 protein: CASSQYGMNTEAFF; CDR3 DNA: TGCGCCAGCAGCCAATACGGTATGAACACTGAAGCTTTCTTT
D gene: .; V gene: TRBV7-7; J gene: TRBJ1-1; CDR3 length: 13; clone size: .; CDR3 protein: CASSLDRNTESFF; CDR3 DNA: TGTGCCAGCAGCTTAGACAGGAACACTGAATCTTTCTTT
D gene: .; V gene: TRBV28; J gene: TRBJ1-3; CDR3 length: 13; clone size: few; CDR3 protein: CASRHNSGNTIYF; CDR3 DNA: TGTGCCAGCAGGCACAACTCTGGAAACACCATATATTTT
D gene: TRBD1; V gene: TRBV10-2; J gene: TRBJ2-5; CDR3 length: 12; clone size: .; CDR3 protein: CASSPGGETQYF; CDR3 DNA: TGCGCCAGCAGCCCAGGGGGAGAGACCCAGTACTTC
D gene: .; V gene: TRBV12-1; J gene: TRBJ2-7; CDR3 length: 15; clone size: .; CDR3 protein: CASSFGRGRVPEQYF; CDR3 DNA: TGTGCCAGCAGCTTTGGCAGGGGACGGGTACCGGAGCAGTACTTC
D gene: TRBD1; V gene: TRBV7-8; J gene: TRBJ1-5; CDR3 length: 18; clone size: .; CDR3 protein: CASSSRDRGTISNQPQHF; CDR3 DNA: TGTGCCAGCAGCTCCCGGGACAGGGGTACGATTAGCAATCAGCCCCAGCATTTT
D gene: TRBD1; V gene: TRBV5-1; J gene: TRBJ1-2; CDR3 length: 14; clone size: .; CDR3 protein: CASSLSTGDYGYTF; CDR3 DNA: TGCGCCAGCAGCTTGAGTACAGGGGACTATGGCTACACCTTC
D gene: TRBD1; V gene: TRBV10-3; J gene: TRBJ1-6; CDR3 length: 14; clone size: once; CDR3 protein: CAISLGQGNSPLHF; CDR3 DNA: TGTGCCATCAGCCTCGGACAGGGAAATTCACCCCTCCACTTT
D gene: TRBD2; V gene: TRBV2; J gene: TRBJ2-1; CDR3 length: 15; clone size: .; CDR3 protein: CASSDRAGRYNEQFF; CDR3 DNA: TGTGCCAGCAGTGATAGAGCGGGGAGGTACAATGAGCAGTTCTTC
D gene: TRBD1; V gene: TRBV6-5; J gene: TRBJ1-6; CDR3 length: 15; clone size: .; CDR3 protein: CASRTGQGFLSPLHF; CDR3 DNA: TGTGCCAGCAGAACGGGACAGGGGTTTTTATCACCCCTCCACTTT
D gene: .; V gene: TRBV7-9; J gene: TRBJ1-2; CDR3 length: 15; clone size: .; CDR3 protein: CASSLGGNLNYGYTF; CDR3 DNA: TGTGCCAGCAGCTTAGGCGGTAATCTCAACTATGGCTACACCTTC
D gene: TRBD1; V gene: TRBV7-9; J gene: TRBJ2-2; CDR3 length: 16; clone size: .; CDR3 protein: CSSSLGDRWGPGELFF; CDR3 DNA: TGTTCCAGCAGCTTAGGGGACAGGTGGGGCCCCGGGGAGCTGTTTTTT
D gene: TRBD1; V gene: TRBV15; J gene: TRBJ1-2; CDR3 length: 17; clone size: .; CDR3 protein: CATNTGQGASAGYGYTF; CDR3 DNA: TGTGCCACCAACACCGGACAGGGGGCGTCTGCGGGCTATGGCTACACCTTC
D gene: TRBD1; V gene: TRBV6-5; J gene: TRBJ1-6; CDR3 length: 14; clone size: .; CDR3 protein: CASSTGTGGSPLHF; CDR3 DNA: TGTGCCAGCAGTACCGGGACAGGGGGTTCACCCCTCCACTTT